Listed below are T cell receptor beta chains from one sample, sequenced in a study of T cells after yellow fever vaccination. Each CDR3 protein gets one entry after TCRdb re-called the 5' RACE reads with MiXCR. The sample contains some 300,000 distinct CDR3 sequences, roughly 8.6% of which appear only once. The sample consisted of PBMCs, taken roughly seven weeks after the first yellow fever vaccination. These receptors were collected from a man aged 18 to 29 who received the YFV17D yellow fever vaccine. The CDR3 runs from the conserved cysteine through the conserved F or W. D genes are given only for firm matches. Size tells how often a clone was seen (once, few, many) or the class of an expanded clone, and some rows leave it out.

J	length	D	V	size	DNA	CDR3
TRBJ2-2	16	-	TRBV7-8	few	TGTGCCAGCAACACCCGAGGGGGGGGTCCCGCCGGGGAGCTGTTTTTT	CASNTRGGGPAGELFF
TRBJ1-5	12	-	TRBV6-5	-	TGTGCCTCCTCGGCAATCAATCAGCCCCAGCATTTT	CASSAINQPQHF
TRBJ2-2	16	-	TRBV7-2	few	TGTGCCAGCAGCTCATCCAGGAATCCAGGCACCGGGGAGCTGTTTTTT	CASSSSRNPGTGELFF
TRBJ2-3	16	-	TRBV3-1	-	TGTGCCAGCAGTCGCGAAGGGATAATCATTACAGATACGCAGTATTTT	CASSREGIIITDTQYF
TRBJ2-6	14	-	TRBV7-2	few	TGTGCCAGCAGCTTGAGTTATGGGGCCAACGTCCTGACTTTC	CASSLSYGANVLTF
TRBJ2-6	14	-	TRBV5-1	few	TGCGCCAGCAGCTTCACGATCGGGGCCAACGTCCTGACTTTC	CASSFTIGANVLTF
TRBJ2-3	18	-	TRBV21-1	few	TGTGCCAGCAGCAAAGCGTTAGGGCTAGCCCTAAACACAGATACGCAGTATTTT	CASSKALGLALNTDTQYF
TRBJ2-2	12	TRBD1	TRBV19	-	TGTGCCAGTGGCAGGGGGCCCGGGGAGCTGTTTTTT	CASGRGPGELFF
TRBJ2-3	16	-	TRBV4-3	-	TGCGCCAGCAGCCAAGATTCTCCCGGCGTCCCAGATACGCAGTATTTT	CASSQDSPGVPDTQYF
TRBJ2-1	12	-	TRBV11-3	-	TGTGCCAGCAGCGGGGGTTTTGGTGAGCAGTTCTTC	CASSGGFGEQFF
TRBJ1-1	16	-	TRBV12-3/TRBV12-4	-	TGTGCCAGCAGTTTTGACAACTTCGCGAGGGGAACTGAAGCTTTCTTT	CASSFDNFARGTEAFF
TRBJ2-1	14	-	TRBV6-5	few	TGTGCCAGCAGTTTCCGGGACGGAGACAATGAGCAGTTCTTC	CASSFRDGDNEQFF
TRBJ2-5	13	-	TRBV2	-	TGTGCCAGCAGTGAAAACAGGGAAGAGACCCAGTACTTC	CASSENREETQYF
TRBJ2-3	14	-	TRBV5-1	many	TGCGCCAGCAGCTTGACCGTTGGCACAGATACGCAGTATTTT	CASSLTVGTDTQYF
TRBJ2-2	16	TRBD1	TRBV5-6	few	TGTGCCAGCAGCTCCCCCTTCGACAGGGACACCGGGGAGCTGTTTTTT	CASSSPFDRDTGELFF
TRBJ1-1	15	-	TRBV4-1	-	TGCGCCAGCAGCCAATACCACAGGGATTTGACTGAAGCTTTCTTT	CASSQYHRDLTEAFF
TRBJ1-2	12	-	TRBV7-2	-	TGTGCCAGCAGCTCCTCCCGGGGTGGCTACACCTTC	CASSSSRGGYTF
TRBJ2-6	15	-	TRBV4-3	few	TGCGCCAGCAGCCAAGCAGGGTCTGGGGCCAACGTCCTGACTTTC	CASSQAGSGANVLTF